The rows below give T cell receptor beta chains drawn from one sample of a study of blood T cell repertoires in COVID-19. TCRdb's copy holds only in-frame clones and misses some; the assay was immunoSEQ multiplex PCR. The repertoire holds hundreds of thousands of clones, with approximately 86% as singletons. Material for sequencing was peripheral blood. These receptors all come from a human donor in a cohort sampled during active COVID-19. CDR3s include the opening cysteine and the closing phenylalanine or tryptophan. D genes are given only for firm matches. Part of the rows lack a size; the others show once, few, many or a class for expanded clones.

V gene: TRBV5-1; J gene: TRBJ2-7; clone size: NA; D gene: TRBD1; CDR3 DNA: TGCGCCAGCAGCTTGGACAGGGGCTACGAGCAGTACTTC; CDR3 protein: CASSLDRGYEQYF
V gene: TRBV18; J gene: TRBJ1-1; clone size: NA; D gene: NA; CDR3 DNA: TGTGCCAGCCAACCCGAAGGGGGGGGCGAAGCTTTCTTT; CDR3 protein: CASQPEGGGEAFF
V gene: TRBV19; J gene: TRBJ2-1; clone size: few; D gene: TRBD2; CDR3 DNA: TGTGCCAGTAGTAACCCCCTGACTAGCGGGCGCCGGAACAATGAGCAGTTCTTC; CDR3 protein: CASSNPLTSGRRNNEQFF
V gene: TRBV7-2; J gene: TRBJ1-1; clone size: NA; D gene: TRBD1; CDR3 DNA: TGTGCCAGCAGCCTCAACAGGGGAATGAACACTGAAGCTTTCTTT; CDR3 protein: CASSLNRGMNTEAFF
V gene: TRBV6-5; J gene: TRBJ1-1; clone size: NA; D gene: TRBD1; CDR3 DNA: TGTGCCAGCAAGACAGGGACTGACACTGAAGCTTTCTTT; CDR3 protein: CASKTGTDTEAFF
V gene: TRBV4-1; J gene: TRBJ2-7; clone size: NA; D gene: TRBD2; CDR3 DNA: TGCGCCAGCAGCCGGGGACTAGCGGGGGGTCTCTCCTACGAGCAGTACTTC; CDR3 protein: CASSRGLAGGLSYEQYF
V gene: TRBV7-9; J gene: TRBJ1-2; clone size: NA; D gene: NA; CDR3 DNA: TGTGCCAGCAGCTCAGGGGACCCAGTCGGCTATGGCTACACCTTC; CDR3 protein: CASSSGDPVGYGYTF
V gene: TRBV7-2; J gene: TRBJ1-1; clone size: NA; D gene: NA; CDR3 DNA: TGTGCCAGCAGCTTAGCGTTGGGGCAGCGGGGGAGAACTGAAGCTTTCTTT; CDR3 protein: CASSLALGQRGRTEAFF
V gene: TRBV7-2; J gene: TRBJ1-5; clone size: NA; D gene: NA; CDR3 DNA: TGTGCCAGCAGCTTAGCGGGGGGGGGCGACCAGCCCCAGCATTTT; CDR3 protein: CASSLAGGGDQPQHF
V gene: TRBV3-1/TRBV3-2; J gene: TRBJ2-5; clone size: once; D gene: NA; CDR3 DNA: TGTGCCAGCAGCCCACAAGAGACCCAGTACTTC; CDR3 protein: CASSPQETQYF
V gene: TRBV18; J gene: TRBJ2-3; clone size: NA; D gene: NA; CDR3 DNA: TGTGCCAGCTCACCACCGGTCGTAGTCGTGCAGTATTTT; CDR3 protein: CASSPPVVVVQYF
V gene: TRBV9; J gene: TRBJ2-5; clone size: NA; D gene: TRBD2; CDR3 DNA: TGTGCCAGCAGCGTAGCTCTAGCGGCAGAGACCCAGTACTTC; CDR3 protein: CASSVALAAETQYF
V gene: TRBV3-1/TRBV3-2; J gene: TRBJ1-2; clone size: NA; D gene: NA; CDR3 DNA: TGTGCCAGCAGCCAAGGGGACTCTAGGAGCTACACCTTC; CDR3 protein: CASSQGDSRSYTF
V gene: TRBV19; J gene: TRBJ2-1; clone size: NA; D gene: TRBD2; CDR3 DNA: TGTGCCAGTAGGAAGGGACTAGCGGGAGAGAGGGCTGCATTCCCCGAGCAGTTCTTC; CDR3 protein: CASRKGLAGERAAFPEQFF
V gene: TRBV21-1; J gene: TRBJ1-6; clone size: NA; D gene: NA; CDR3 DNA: TGTGCCAGCAGCCTCAGGGGGGTCTATAATTCACCCCTCCACTTT; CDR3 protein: CASSLRGVYNSPLHF